The entry below gives a single T cell receptor beta chain sequence along with its context. As yet, its antigen is unknown. The second PCR ran about 6 to 12 cycles with a sample-barcoded 5' primer and J-beta primers. The template-switch adaptor, which had 12 random nucleotides, put a tag on each cDNA molecule. TCRdb re-called the 5' RACE reads with MiXCR, one entry per CDR3 protein. Altogether about 970,000 distinct CDR3 sequences are present, 51% being singletons, with the ten largest covering roughly a fifth. The germline V gene has CDR1 KGHSH and CDR2 LQKENI. This CDR3 has 15 amino acids. These data belong to a study of blood T cells in healthy people across ages. Study findings and constraints: Percentage of naive T cells showed a strong correlation with TCR beta diversity.

Sequencing used blood. This TCR came from a woman aged 60-75 years in good health. This rearrangement joins TRBV18 to TRBJ2-4; 9 bases are shared with TRBD1. With the DNA end fitting TRBJ2-7 better, the J assignment may be wrong. CDR3 sequence (DNA): TGTGCCAGCTCCCCTAGGACAGGGGACTACTACGAGCAGTACTTC. Amino acids: CASSPRTGDYYEQYF.